Reported below is one TCR beta chain. As handled by the study authors: Amplification from reference gene primers served as the basis for estimated nucleated cell counts. Sequencing used immunoSEQ multiplex PCR; TCRdb keeps in-frame clones, though not all of them. Clone size and the V and J calls come from that table; the DNA yielded D and trimming. The data contain roughly 15,000 clones, around 83% of them seen just once; the ten biggest clones take up approximately 26%. The sample originates from a study of blood T cell repertoires in COVID-19. Study summary: The study drew acute and convalescent COVID-19 samples from the United States, Italy and Spain. Sample material is recorded as cDNA or gDNA derived from T cells, B-cell-depleted T cells, or PBMCs.

This CDR3 contains 16 residues. Trimming pared 4 bases from V and 0 bases from J, leaving 16 bases between. Germline V gene lookup returns CDR1 SGHRS and CDR2 YFSETQ. The TCR sequence derives from a woman between 45 and 60 years old with active or convalescent COVID-19. The chain has TRBV5-1 and TRBJ1-1; TRBD1 might be the D (5 bases). Sequencing input: peripheral blood. As DNA, the CDR3 is TGCGCCAGCAGCACTGGCCCGACAGACATGAACACTGAAGCTTTCTTT. It is translated as CASSTGPTDMNTEAFF.